This T cell receptor beta chain is from a study of blood T cells in healthy people across ages. CDR1 and CDR2 from the germline V gene are SEHNR and FQNEAQ (reference sequence). This CDR3 comprises 16 residues. Trimming left V 1 base short and J 5 bases short, with 17 bases between. This clonotype was found a few times. A sample-barcoded 5' primer and a J-beta primer mix were used in a second PCR of roughly 7 to 11 cycles. The template-switch adaptor, which had 12 random nucleotides, put a tag on each cDNA molecule. Any given sample supplied a minimum of 2.5 million CDR3-containing paired-end reads. TCRdb itself ran the 5' RACE reads through MiXCR, one entry per CDR3 protein. The sample consists of roughly 1 million distinct CDR3 sequences, around 25% of them appearing once. These data are also associated with another study on T cells of mothers and their children. According to that study: Using 1.5 ug per 15 ul, all extracted RNA underwent cDNA synthesis. It was observed that no persistent microchimeric T cell clones could be detected.

This receptor was obtained from a girl aged 2 to 9 in good health. The V and J genes are TRBV7-9 and TRBJ2-5, with D maybe TRBD2 (6 bases). Sequenced input: blood. The CDR3 nucleotides are TGTGCCAGCAGCTTAGACGACCTAACGGGGGTTGAGACCCAGTACTTC. Amino acids: CASSLDDLTGVETQYF.